This record covers a single T cell receptor beta chain. This record belongs to a study of beta chain features in type 1 diabetes. Whole-study context: Age, gender and cell yields were similar between patients and healthy donors.

Based on CD45RO/CCR7/CD25/CD127/CD95/CD27, CD4+ regulatory, stem cell-like memory, naive and central memory cells were sorted. This CDR3 has 14 residues. CDR1 and CDR2 from the germline V gene are SGHNT and YYREEE (reference sequence). Sequencing targeted expressed TCRB transcripts, as all isolated RNA had been reverse transcribed. Measured with immunoSEQ multiplex PCR; TCRdb has only the in-frame clones, and not every one. The table lists 120,000 to 150,000 clones, 40% to 55% of them singletons. This clonotype originated in a young man in good health. This chain uses TRBV5-4 with TRBJ2-5, with 7 bases lining up with TRBD2. The DNA end favors TRBJ2-7, so the J call may be wrong. Sequencing was done on a sample of Tregs from blood. The CDR3 here is CASSWGGNSYEQYF. CDR3 bases: TGTGCCAGCAGCTGGGGAGGGAACTCCTACGAGCAGTACTTC.